The clone carrying this TCR beta chain was counted a few times. Time point meaning: pre-treatment sample, taken before nivolumab and TIL therapy. Enrollment ran from late 2017 to early 2020. The libraries were made with immunoSEQ v3. Produced via immunoSEQ multiplex PCR; TCRdb's table is partial and in-frame only. The table lists about 59,000 clones, about 81% of them singletons. The sample is drawn from a study of TIL therapy for anti-PD-1-resistant metastatic lung cancer. As for the study in general: Tumor harvest preceded PD-1/PD-L1 blockade, followed by nivolumab treatment.

The source material was blood, sampled at baseline. This clonotype was sampled from a person aged 25 to 80 with non-small cell lung cancer.

This CDR3 is CASSLYGTTNTEAFF. Here the CDR3 DNA reads TGTGCCAGCAGTCTATACGGGACAACGAACACTGAAGCTTTCTTT. The chain recombines TRBV28 with TRBJ1-1, with TRBD1 as a possible D gene (6 bases). The germline CDR1 and CDR2 sequences are MDHEN and SYDVKM. There are 15 residues in the CDR3. The V and J ends lost 5 bases and 1 base respectively, with 14 bases between them.